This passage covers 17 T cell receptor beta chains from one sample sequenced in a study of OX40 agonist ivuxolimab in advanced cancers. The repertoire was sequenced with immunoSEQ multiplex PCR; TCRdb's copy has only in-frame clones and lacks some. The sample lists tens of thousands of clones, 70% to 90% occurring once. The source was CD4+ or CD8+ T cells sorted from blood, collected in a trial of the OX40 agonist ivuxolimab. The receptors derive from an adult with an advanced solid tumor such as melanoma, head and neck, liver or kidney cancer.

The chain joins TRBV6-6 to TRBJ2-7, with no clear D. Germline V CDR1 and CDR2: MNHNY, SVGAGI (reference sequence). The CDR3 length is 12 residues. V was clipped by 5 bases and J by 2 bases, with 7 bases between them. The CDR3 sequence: CASSPTAYEQYF. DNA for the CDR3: TGTGCCAGCAGTCCGACGGCCTACGAGCAGTACTTC.

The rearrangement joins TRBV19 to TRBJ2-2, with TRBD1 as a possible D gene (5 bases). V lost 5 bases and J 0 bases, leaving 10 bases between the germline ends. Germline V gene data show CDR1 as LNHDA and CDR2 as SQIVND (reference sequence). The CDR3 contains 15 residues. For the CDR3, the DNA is TGTGCCAGTAGTCCGGACACCCCGAACACCGGGGAGCTGTTTTTT. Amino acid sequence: CASSPDTPNTGELFF.

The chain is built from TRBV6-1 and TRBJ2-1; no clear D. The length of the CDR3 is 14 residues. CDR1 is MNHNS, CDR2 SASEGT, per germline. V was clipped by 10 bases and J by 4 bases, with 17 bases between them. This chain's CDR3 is CATPGPESYNEQFF. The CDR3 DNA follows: TGTGCCACACCCGGGCCCGAATCGTACAATGAGCAGTTCTTC.

The CDR3 bases are TGTGCCAGCAGTGTATTACGGGAAAATTCACCCCTCCACTTT. Its translation is CASSVLRENSPLHF. The chain uses TRBV6-5 and TRBJ1-6; D is uncertain. This CDR3 has 14 amino acids. Germline values: CDR1 MNHEY, CDR2 SVGAGI. V dropped 5 bases and J dropped 7 bases, with 12 bases sitting between them.

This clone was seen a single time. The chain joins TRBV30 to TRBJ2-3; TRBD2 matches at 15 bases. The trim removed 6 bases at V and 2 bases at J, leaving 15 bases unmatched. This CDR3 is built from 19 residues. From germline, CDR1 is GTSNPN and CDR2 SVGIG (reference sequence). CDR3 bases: TGTGCCTGCCCCCTAACTGGAGGGACTAGCGGGAGGCCCACAGATACGCAGTATTTT. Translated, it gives CACPLTGGTSGRPTDTQYF.

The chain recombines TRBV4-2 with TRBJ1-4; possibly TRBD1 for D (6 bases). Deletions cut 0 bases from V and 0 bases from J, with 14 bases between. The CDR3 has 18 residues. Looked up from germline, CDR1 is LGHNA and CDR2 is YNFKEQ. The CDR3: CASSQEGGPPPTNEKLFF. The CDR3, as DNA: TGTGCCAGCAGCCAAGAAGGGGGACCCCCCCCAACTAATGAAAAACTGTTTTTT.

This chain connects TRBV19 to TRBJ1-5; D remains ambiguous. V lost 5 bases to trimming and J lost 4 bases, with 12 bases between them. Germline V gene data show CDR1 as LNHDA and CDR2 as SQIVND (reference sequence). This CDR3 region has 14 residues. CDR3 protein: CASSSSSNNQPQHF. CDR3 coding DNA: TGTGCCAGTAGTTCGAGCAGCAATAATCAGCCCCAGCATTTT.

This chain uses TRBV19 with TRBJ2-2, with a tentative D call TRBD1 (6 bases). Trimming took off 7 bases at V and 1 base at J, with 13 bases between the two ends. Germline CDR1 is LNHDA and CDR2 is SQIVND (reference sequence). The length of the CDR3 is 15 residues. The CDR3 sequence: CASMARTENTGELFF. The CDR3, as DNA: TGTGCCAGTATGGCAAGGACAGAGAACACCGGGGAGCTGTTTTTT.

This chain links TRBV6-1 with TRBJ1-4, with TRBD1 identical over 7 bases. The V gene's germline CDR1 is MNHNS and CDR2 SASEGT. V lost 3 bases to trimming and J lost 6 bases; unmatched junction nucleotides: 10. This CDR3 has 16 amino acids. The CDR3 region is CASSDPQGGADEKLFF. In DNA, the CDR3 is TGTGCCAGCAGTGACCCCCAAGGGGGCGCAGATGAAAAACTGTTTTTT.

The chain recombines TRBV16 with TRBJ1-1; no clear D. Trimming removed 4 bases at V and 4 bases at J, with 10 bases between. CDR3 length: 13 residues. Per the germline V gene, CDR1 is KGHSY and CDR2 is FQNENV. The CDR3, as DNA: TGTGCCAGCAGCCTGATCGCGGGCACTGAAGCTTTCTTT. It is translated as CASSLIAGTEAFF.

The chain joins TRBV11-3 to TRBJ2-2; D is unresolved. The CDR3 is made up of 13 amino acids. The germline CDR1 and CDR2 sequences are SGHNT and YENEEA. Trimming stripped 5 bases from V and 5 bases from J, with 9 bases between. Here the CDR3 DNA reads TGTGCCAGCAGCACCCGGCAGACCGGGGAGCTGTTTTTT. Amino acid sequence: CASSTRQTGELFF.

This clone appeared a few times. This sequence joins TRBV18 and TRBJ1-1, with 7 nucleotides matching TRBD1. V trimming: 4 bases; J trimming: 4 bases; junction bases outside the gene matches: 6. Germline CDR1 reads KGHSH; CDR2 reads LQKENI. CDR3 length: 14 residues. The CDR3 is CASSLIQGSTEAFF. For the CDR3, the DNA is TGTGCCAGCTCACTCATACAGGGGTCCACTGAAGCTTTCTTT.

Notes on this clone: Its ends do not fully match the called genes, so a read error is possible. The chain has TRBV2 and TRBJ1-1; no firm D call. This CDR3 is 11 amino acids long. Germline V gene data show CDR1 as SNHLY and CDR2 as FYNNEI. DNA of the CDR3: TGTGCCAGCGCGCGGAACCCTGAAGCTTTCTTT. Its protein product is CASARNPEAFF.

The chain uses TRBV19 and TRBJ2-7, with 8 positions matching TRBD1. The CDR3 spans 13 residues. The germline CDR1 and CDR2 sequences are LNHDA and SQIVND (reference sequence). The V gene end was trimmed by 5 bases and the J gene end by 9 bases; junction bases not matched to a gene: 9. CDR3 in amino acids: CASSLGTGHWQYF. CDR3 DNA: TGTGCCAGTAGTCTTGGGACAGGCCATTGGCAGTACTTC.

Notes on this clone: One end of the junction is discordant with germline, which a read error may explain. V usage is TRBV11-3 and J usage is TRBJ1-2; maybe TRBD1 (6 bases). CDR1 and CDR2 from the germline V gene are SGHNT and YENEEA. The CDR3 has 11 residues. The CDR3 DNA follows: TGTGCCGGCAGCTGGGGGACACCAAACACCTTC. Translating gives CAGSWGTPNTF.

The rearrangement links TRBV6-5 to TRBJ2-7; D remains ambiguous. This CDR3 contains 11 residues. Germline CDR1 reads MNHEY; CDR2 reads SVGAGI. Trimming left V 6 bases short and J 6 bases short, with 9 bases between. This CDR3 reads CASSSYSEQYF. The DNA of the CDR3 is TGTGCCAGCAGCAGCTATTCCGAGCAGTACTTC.

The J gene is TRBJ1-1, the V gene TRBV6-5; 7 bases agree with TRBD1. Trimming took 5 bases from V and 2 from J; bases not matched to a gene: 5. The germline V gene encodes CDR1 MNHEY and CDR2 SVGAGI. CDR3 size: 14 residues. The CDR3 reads CASSLRGINTEAFF. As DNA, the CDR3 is TGTGCCAGCAGTCTCAGGGGGATTAACACTGAAGCTTTCTTT.